Presented here are 3 T cell receptor beta chains from one specimen sequenced in a study of OX40 agonist ivuxolimab in advanced cancers. Libraries were prepared through the immunoSEQ multiplex PCR assay. TCRdb mirrors the immuneACCESS table, restricted to in-frame sequences. Some clones are absent from its copies; in checked studies, under half trace to an unresolved V gene, and the reason for the others is unknown. Here the sample has more than 95,000 clones; around 90% occur a single time. The biggest ten clones account for under 0.8% of the sample. Sequencing was performed on CD4+ or CD8+ T cells sorted from blood, taken in a trial of the OX40 agonist ivuxolimab. The receptors originated from an adult with an advanced solid tumor such as melanoma, head and neck, liver or kidney cancer.

The chain recombines TRBV11-2 with TRBJ2-1; D is undetermined. Trimming pared 0 bases from V and 3 bases from J, leaving 12 bases between. This CDR3 comprises 16 residues. Germline CDR1 is SGHAT and CDR2 is FQNNGV. In nucleotides, the CDR3 is TGTGCCAGCAGCTTAGATGGGTCCCAAAGCTACAATGAGCAGTTCTTC. It encodes CASSLDGSQSYNEQFF.

Written as DNA, the CDR3 is TGTGCCAGCAGTTACTTTACTAAGGGGTCTGAAGCTTTCTTT. The encoded protein is CASSYFTKGSEAFF. The chain links TRBV6-5 to TRBJ1-1; weak D call: TRBD1 (5 bases). Trimming removed 1 base from V and 6 bases from J, with 12 bases in between. This CDR3 contains 14 residues. Germline-derived CDR1 and CDR2 are MNHEY and SVGAGI.

This clone was observed once. This chain uses TRBV9 with TRBJ2-3; D may be TRBD1 or TRBD2 (5 bases each). Trimming cost V 6 bases and J 2 bases, with 10 bases left between them. The length of the CDR3 is 13 residues. Germline CDR1 is SGDLS and CDR2 is YYNGEE. The CDR3 region is CASTGRYTDTQYF. In DNA form, the CDR3 reads TGTGCCAGCACGGGACGGTACACAGATACGCAGTATTTT.